These 9 T cell receptor beta chains were sequenced from one sample in a study of T cells expressing NK-cell markers (dated by TCRdb to about 2020). Library preparation employed 5' RACE. These reads were obtained on an Illumina HiSeq 2000. After reprocessing by TCRdb, each CDR3 protein sequence is one entry, and no DNA is given. The table for this sample lists about 440,000 distinct CDR3 sequences. The ten largest make up approximately 6.8% of the sample. The sample comprised blood T cells: a sorted CD56 or NKG2C T cell subset, CD4+ or CD8+ T cells, or bulk PBMC T cells (not recorded which). These receptors came from a woman aged 18 to 75 in good health.

This rearrangement joins TRBV19 to TRBJ1-2; TCRdb gives TRBD1 as the D gene, but with no DNA this cannot be confirmed. Per the germline V gene, CDR1 is LNHDA and CDR2 is SQIVND (reference sequence). This CDR3 spans 16 amino acids. CDR3 sequence: CASSIDSGTTNYGYTF. The entire variable domain, with the rest obtained from reference TRBV19 and TRBJ1-2, is as follows: DGGITQSPKYLFRKEGQNVTLSCEQNLNHDAMYWYRQDPGQGLRLIYYSQIVNDFQKGDIAEGYSVSREKKESFPLTVTSAQKNPTAFYLCASSIDSGTTNYGYTFGSGTRLTVV.

This chain connects TRBV20-1 to TRBJ2-5; TCRdb outputs TRBD1, but without DNA this stays unchecked. Per germline, CDR1 DFQATT and CDR2 SNEGSKA (reference sequence). The CDR3 contains 17 residues. The CDR3 region is CSAFPPPGQGARETQYF.

CDR3 loop: CASSPRTEVGELFF. The gene calls are TRBV19 and TRBJ2-2; TCRdb selects TRBD1, and the lack of DNA leaves this call unchecked. The CDR3 length is 14 residues. Per germline, CDR1 LNHDA and CDR2 SQIVND (reference sequence).

The rearrangement uses TRBV7-9 and TRBJ2-1. This CDR3 is built from 13 residues. The germline CDR1 and CDR2 sequences are SEHNR and FQNEAQ (reference sequence). This CDR3 reads CASSRDPDNEQFF.

The rearrangement joins TRBV5-1 to TRBJ2-2; TCRdb's D call of TRBD1 is untestable without DNA. The CDR3 has 14 residues. Germline lookup yields CDR1 SGHRS and CDR2 YFSETQ. The CDR3 loop is CASTDPGMGGELFF.

The chain recombines TRBV12-3 or TRBV12-4 with TRBJ1-3; the TCRdb call, TRBD1, lacks DNA for checking. This CDR3 region has 13 residues. CDR3 in amino acids: CATPNPPRNTIYF.

The V gene is TRBV12-3 or TRBV12-4, the J gene TRBJ2-1; TCRdb outputs TRBD2, but without DNA this stays unchecked. The CDR3 is 13 amino acids. CDR3 loop: CASSAGLANEQFF.

V gene TRBV28 combines with J gene TRBJ2-1; TCRdb indicates TRBD1, and absent DNA this call remains unverified. CDR3 length: 13 amino acids. Germline V gene data show CDR1 as MDHEN and CDR2 as SYDVKM. The CDR3 spells CASFPGRYNEQFF.

V gene TRBV5-6 combines with J gene TRBJ2-2; there is no DNA to check the TCRdb D call of TRBD2. CDR3 length equals 17 residues. The V gene's germline CDR1 is SGHDT and CDR2 YYEEEE. CDR3 sequence reads: CASSTGLAGAFTGELFF. The full variable domain, in which reference TRBV5-6 and TRBJ2-2 provide the parts outside the CDR3, is DAGVTQSPTHLIKTRGQQVTLRCSPKSGHDTVSWYQQALGQGPQFIFQYYEEEERQRGNFPDRFSGHQFPNYSSELNVNALLLGDSALYLCASSTGLAGAFTGELFFGEGSRLTVL.